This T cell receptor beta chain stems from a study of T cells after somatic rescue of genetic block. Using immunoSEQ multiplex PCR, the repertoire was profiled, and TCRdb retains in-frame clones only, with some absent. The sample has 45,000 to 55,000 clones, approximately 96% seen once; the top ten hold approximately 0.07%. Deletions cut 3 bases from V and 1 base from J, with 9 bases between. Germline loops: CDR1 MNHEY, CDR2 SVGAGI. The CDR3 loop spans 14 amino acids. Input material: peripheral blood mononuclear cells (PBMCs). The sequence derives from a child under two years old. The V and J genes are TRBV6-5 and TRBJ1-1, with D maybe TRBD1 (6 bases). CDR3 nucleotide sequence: TGTGCCAGCAGTTATGGCAGGGGGAACACTGAAGCTTTCTTT. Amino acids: CASSYGRGNTEAFF.